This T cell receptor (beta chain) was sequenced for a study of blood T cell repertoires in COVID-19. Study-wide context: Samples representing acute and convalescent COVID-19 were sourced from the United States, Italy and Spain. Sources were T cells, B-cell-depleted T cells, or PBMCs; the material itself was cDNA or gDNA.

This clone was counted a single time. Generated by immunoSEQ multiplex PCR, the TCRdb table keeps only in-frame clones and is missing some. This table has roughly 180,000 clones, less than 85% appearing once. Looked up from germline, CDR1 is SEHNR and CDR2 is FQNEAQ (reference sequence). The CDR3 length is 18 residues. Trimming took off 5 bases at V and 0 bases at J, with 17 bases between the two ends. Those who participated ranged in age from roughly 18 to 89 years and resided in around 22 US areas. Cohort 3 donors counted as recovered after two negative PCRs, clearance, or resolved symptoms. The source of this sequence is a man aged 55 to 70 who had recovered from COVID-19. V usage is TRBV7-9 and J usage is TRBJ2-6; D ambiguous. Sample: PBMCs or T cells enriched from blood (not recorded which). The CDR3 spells CASSTYKEFHSGANVLTF. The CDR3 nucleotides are TGTGCCAGCAGCACTTATAAAGAGTTTCACTCTGGGGCCAACGTCCTGACTTTC.